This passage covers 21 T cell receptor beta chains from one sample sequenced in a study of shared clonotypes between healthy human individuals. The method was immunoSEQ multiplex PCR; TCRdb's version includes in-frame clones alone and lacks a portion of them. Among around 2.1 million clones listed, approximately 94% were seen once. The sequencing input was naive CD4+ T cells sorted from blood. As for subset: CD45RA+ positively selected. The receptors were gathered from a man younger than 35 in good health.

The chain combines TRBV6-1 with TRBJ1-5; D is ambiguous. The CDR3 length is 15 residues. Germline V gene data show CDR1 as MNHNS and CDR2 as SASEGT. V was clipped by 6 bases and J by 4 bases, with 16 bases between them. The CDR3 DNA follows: TGTGCCAGCAGACCTCCCGGACGGTTAAATCAGCCCCAGCATTTT. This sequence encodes CASRPPGRLNQPQHF.

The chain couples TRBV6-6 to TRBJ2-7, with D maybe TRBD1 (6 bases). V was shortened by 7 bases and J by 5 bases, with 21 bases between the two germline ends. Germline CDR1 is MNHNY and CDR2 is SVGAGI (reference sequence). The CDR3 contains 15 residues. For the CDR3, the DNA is TGTGCCAGCAAAGAACAGGGATTCCTTACCCACGAGCAGTACTTC. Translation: CASKEQGFLTHEQYF.

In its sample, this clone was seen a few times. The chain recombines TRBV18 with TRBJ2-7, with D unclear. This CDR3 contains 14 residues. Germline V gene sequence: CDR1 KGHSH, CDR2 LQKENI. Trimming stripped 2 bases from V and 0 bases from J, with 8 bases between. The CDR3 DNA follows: TGTGCCAGCTCACCAAGGCCGCACTCCTACGAGCAGTACTTC. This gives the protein CASSPRPHSYEQYF.

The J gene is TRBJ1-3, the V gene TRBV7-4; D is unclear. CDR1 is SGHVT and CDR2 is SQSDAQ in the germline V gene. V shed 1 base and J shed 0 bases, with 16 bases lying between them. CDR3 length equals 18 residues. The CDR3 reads CASSLGISGLYSGNTIYF. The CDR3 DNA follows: TGTGCCAGCAGCTTAGGCATCTCCGGACTCTACTCTGGAAACACCATATATTTT.

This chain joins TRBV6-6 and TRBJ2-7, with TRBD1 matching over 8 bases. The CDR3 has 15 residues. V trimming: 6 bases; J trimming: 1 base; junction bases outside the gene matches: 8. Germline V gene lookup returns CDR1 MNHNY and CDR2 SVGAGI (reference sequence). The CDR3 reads CASSLLGQGSYEQYF. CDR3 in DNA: TGTGCCAGCAGCCTCCTTGGACAGGGTTCCTACGAGCAGTACTTC.

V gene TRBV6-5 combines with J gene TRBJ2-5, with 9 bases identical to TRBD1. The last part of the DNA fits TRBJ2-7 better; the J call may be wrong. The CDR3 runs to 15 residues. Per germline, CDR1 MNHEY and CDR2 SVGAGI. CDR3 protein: CASSIRDRESGEQYF. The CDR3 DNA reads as TGTGCCAGCAGTATCCGGGACAGGGAGTCTGGCGAGCAGTACTTC.

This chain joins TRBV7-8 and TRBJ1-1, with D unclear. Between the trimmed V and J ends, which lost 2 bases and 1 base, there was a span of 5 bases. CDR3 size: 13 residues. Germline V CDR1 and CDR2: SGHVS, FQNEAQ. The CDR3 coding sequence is TGTGCCAGCAGCTTATACACGAACACTGAAGCTTTCTTT. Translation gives CASSLYTNTEAFF.

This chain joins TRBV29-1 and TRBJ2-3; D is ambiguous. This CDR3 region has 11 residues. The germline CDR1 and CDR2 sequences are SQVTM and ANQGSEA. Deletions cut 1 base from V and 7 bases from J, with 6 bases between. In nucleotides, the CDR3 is TGCAGCGTTGAAGTAACGTATACGCAGTATTTT. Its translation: CSVEVTYTQYF.

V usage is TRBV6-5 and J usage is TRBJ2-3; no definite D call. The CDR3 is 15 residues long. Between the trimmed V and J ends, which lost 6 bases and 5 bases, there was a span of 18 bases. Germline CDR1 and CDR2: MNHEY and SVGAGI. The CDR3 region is CASSRGFRPQDTQYF. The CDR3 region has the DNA TGTGCCAGCAGCCGAGGCTTCAGACCTCAAGATACGCAGTATTTT.

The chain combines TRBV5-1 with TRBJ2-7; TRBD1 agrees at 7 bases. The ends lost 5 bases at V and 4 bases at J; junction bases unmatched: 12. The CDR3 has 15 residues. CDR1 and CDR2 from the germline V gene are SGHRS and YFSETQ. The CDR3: CASRGRQGLAYEQYF. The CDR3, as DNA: TGCGCCAGCAGGGGGAGACAGGGTCTAGCTTACGAGCAGTACTTC. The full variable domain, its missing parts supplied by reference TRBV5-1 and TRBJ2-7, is KAGVTQTPRYLIKTRGQQVTLSCSPISGHRSVSWYQQTPGQGLQFLFEYFSETQRNKGNFPGRFSGRQFSNSRSEMNVSTLELGDSALYLCASRGRQGLAYEQYFGPGTRLTVT.

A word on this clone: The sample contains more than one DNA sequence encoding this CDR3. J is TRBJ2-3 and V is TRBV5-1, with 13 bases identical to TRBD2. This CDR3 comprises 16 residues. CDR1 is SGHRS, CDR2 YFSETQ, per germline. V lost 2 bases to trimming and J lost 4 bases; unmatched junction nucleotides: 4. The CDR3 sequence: CASSLLAGGPPDTQYF. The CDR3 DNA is TGCGCCAGCAGCTTACTAGCGGGAGGGCCCCCAGATACGCAGTATTTT.

The CDR3 DNA reads as TGTGCCAGCAGCTCTCCACCGTACCAAGAGACCCAGTACTTC. Translating it yields CASSSPPYQETQYF. V usage is TRBV5-4 and J usage is TRBJ2-5; D is ambiguous. Germline V gene sequence: CDR1 SGHNT, CDR2 YYREEE (reference sequence). Trimming shortened V by 3 bases and J by 0 bases, and 9 bases separated the two germline ends. The CDR3 loop spans 14 amino acids.

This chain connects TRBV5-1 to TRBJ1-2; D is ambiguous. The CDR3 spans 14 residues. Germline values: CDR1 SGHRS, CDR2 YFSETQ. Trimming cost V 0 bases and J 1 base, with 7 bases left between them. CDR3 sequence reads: CASSLDTDNYGYTF. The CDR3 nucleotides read TGCGCCAGCAGCTTGGACACCGATAACTATGGCTACACCTTC.

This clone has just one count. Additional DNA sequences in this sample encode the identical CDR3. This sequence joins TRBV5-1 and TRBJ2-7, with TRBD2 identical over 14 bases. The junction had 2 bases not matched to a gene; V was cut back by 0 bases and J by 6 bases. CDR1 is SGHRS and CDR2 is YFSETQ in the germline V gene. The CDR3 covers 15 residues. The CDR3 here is CASSLGGLAGVEQYF. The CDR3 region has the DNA TGCGCCAGCAGCTTGGGGGGACTAGCGGGAGTCGAGCAGTACTTC.

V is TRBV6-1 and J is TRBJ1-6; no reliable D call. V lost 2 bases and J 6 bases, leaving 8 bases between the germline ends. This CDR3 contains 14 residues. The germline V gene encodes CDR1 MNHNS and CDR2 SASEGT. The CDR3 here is CASSERRANSPLHF. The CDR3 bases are TGTGCCAGCAGTGAAAGGAGGGCTAATTCACCCCTCCACTTT.

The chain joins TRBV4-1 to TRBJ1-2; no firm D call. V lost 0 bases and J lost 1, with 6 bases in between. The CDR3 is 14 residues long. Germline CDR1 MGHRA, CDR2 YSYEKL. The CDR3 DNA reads TGCGCCAGCAGCCAAGATTGGGGTAACTATGGCTACACCTTC. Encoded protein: CASSQDWGNYGYTF.

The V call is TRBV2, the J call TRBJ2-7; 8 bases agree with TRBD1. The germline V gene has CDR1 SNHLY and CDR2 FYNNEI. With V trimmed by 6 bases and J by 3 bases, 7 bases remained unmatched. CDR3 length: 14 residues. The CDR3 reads CASRDQGAIYEQYF. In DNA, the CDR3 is TGTGCCAGCAGAGATCAGGGGGCTATCTACGAGCAGTACTTC. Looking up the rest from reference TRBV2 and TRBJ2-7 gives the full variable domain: EPEVTQTPSHQVTQMGQEVILRCVPISNHLYFYWYRQILGQKVEFLVSFYNNEISEKSEIFDDQFSVERPDGSNFTLKIRSTKLEDSAMYFCASRDQGAIYEQYFGPGTRLTVT.

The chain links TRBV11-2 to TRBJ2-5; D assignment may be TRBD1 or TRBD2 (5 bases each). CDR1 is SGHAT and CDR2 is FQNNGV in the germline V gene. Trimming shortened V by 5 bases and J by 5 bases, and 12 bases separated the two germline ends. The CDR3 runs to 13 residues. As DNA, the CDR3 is TGTGCCAGCAGCCCGGGGACCGGGGAGACCCAGTACTTC. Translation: CASSPGTGETQYF. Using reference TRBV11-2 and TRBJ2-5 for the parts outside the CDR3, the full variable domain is EAGVAQSPRYKIIEKRQSVAFWCNPISGHATLYWYQQILGQGPKLLIQFQNNGVVDDSQLPKDRFSAERLKGVDSTLKIQPAKLEDSAVYLCASSPGTGETQYFGPGTRLLVL.

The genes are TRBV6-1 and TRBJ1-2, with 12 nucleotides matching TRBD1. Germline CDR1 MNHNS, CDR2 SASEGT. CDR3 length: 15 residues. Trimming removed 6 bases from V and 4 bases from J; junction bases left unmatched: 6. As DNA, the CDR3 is TGTGCCAGCAGGGGGACAGGGGGCGTAGTCTATGGCTACACCTTC. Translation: CASRGTGGVVYGYTF.

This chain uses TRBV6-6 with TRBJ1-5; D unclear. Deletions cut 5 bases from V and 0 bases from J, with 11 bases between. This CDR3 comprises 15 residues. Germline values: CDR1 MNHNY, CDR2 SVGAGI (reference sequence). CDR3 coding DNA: TGTGCCAGCAGTGCCGCATATAATAGCAATCAGCCCCAGCATTTT. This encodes CASSAAYNSNQPQHF.

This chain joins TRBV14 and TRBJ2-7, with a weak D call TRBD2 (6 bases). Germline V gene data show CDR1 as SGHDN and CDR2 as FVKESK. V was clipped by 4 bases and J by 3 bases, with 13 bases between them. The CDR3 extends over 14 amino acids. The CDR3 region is CASSPGTLYYEQYF. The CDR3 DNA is TGTGCCAGCAGCCCTGGGACTCTGTACTACGAGCAGTACTTC. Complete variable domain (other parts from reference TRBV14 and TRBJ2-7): EAGVTQFPSHSVIEKGQTVTLRCDPISGHDNLYWYRRVMGKEIKFLLHFVKESKQDESGMPNNRFLAERTGGTYSTLKVQPAELEDSGVYFCASSPGTLYYEQYFGPGTRLTVT.